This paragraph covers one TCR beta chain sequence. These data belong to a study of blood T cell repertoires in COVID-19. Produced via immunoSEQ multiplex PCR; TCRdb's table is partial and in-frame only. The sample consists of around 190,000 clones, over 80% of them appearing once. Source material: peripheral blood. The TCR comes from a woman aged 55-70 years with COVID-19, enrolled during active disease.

The CDR3 region has the DNA TGCAGCGTTGATTTGACAGGGGGCTTTTGGGGCTACACCTTC. It translates to CSVDLTGGFWGYTF. V usage is TRBV29-1 and J usage is TRBJ1-2; the match to TRBD1 covers 10 bases. The ends lost 3 bases at V and 8 bases at J; junction bases unmatched: 9. This CDR3 is built from 14 residues. CDR1 and CDR2 (germline): SQVTM, ANQGSEA.